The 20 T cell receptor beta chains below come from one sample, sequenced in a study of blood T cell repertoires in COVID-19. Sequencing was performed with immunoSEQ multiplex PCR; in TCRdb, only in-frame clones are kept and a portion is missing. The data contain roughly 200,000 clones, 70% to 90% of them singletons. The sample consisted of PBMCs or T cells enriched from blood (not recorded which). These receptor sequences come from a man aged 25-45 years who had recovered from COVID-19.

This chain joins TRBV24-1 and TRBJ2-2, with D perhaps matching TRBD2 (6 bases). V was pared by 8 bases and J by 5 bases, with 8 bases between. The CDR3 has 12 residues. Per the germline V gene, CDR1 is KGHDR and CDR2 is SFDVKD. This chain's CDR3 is CATKGLTGELFF. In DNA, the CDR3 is TGTGCCACCAAAGGACTAACCGGGGAGCTGTTTTTT.

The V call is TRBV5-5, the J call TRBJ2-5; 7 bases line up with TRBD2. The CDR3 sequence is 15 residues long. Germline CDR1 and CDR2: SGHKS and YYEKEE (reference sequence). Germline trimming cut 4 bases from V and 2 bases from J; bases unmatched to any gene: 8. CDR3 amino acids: CASSRRGGLQETQYF. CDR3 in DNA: TGTGCCAGCAGCCGCCGGGGAGGGCTTCAAGAGACCCAGTACTTC.

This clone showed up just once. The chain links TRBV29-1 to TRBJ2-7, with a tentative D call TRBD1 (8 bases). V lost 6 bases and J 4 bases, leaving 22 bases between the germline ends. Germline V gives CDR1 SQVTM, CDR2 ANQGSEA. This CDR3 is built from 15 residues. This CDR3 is CSVGGANDRGYEQYF. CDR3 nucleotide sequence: TGCAGCGTGGGGGGGGCTAATGACAGGGGTTACGAGCAGTACTTC.

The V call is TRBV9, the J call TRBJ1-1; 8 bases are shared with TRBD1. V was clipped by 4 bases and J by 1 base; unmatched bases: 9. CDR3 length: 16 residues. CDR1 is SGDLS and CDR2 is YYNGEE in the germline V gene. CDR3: CASSPPAGTGNTEAFF. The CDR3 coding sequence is TGTGCCAGCAGCCCACCCGCGGGGACAGGGAACACTGAAGCTTTCTTT.

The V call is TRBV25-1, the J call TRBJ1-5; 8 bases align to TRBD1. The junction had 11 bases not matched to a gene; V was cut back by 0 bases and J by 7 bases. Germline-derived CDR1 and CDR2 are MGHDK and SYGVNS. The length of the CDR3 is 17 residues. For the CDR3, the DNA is TGTGCCAGCAGTGAATATACGGACAGGGCGAAGGGGCAGCCCCAGCATTTT. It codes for CASSEYTDRAKGQPQHF.

CDR3 DNA sequence: TGCGCCAGCAGCTTAGGGACAGGGGGCAATCAGCCCCAGCATTTT. Translated, it gives CASSLGTGGNQPQHF. The rearrangement uses TRBV5-1 and TRBJ1-5; 10 positions match TRBD1. In germline, CDR1 is SGHRS, CDR2 YFSETQ. The J segment lost 2 bases and the V segment lost 2 bases, leaving 1 base of the junction unmatched. This CDR3 is built from 15 residues.

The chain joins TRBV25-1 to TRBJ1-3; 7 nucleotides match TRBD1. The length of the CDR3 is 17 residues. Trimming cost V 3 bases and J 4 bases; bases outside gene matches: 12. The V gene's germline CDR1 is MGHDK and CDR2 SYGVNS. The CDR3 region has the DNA TGTGCCAGCAGTGACCCGGCAGGGGGATATGTAGGAAACACCATATATTTT. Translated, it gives CASSDPAGGYVGNTIYF.

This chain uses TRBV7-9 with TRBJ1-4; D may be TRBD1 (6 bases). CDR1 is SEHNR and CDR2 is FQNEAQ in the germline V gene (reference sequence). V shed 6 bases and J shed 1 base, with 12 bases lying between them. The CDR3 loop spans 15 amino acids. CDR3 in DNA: TGTGCCAGCAGACAGGGTGCCGGAACTAATGAAAAACTGTTTTTT. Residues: CASRQGAGTNEKLFF.

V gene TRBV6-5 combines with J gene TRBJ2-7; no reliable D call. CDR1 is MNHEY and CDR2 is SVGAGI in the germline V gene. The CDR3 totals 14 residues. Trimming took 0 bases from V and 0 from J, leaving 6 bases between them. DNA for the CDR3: TGTGCCAGCAGTTACTCGGCAAGCTCCTACGAGCAGTACTTC. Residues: CASSYSASSYEQYF.

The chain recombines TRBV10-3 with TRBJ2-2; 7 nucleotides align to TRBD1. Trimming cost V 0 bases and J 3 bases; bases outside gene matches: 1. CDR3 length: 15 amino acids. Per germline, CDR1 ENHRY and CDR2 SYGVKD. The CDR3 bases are TGTGCCATCAGTGAGTCAGACAGGGACACCGGGGAGCTGTTTTTT. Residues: CAISESDRDTGELFF.

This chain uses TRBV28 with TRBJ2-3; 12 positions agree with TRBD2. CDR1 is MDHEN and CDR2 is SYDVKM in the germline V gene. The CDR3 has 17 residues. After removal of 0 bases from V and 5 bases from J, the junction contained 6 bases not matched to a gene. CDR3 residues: CASSLWASGRAGDTQYF. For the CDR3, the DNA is TGTGCCAGCAGTTTATGGGCTAGCGGGAGGGCCGGAGATACGCAGTATTTT. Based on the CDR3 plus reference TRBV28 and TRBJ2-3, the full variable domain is DVKVTQSSRYLVKRTGEKVFLECVQDMDHENMFWYRQDPGLGLRLIYFSYDVKMKEKGDIPEGYSVSREKKERFSLILESASTNQTSMYLCASSLWASGRAGDTQYFGPGTRLTVL.

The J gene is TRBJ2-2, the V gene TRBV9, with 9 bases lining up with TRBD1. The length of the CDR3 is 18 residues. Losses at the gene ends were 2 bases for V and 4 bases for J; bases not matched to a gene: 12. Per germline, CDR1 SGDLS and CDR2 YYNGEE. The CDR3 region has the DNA TGTGCCAGCAGCGTGTTCGGGACAGGGTACGGGTCCACCGGGGAGCTGTTTTTT. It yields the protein CASSVFGTGYGSTGELFF.

The CDR3 DNA reads as TGTGCCAGCAGCTTAGATCGCTCCCGCGGGGGGCCCGGAGATACGCAGTATTTT. This encodes CASSLDRSRGGPGDTQYF. This chain joins TRBV7-8 and TRBJ2-3; the match to TRBD2 covers 8 bases. Trimming cost V 1 base and J 5 bases; bases outside gene matches: 14. In germline, CDR1 is SGHVS, CDR2 FQNEAQ. This CDR3 has 18 amino acids. The entire variable domain, with the rest obtained from reference TRBV7-8 and TRBJ2-3, is as follows: GAGVSQSPRYKVAKRGQDVALRCDPISGHVSLFWYQQALGQGPEFLTYFQNEAQLDKSGLPSDRFFAERPEGSVSTLKIQRTQQEDSAVYLCASSLDRSRGGPGDTQYFGPGTRLTVL.

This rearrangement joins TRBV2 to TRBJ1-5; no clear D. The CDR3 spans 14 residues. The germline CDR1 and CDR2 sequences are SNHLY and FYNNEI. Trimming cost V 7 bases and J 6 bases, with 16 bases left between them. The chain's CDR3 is CASTVRQVGQPQHF. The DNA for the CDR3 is TGTGCCAGCACTGTCAGGCAGGTTGGTCAGCCCCAGCATTTT.

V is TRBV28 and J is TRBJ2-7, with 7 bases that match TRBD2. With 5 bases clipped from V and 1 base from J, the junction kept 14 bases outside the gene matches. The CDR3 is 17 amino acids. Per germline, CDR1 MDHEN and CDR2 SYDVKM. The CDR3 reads CASSPFRMGGRSYEQYF. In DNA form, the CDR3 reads TGTGCCAGCAGTCCATTCCGGATGGGCGGGAGATCCTACGAGCAGTACTTC.

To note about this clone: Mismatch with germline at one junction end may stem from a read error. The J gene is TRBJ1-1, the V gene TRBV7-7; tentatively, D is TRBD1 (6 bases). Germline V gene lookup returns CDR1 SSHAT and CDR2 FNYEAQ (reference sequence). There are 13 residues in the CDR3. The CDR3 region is CASSLYEDSEAFF. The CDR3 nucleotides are TGTGCTAGCAGCCTGTATGAGGACAGCGAAGCTTTCTTT.

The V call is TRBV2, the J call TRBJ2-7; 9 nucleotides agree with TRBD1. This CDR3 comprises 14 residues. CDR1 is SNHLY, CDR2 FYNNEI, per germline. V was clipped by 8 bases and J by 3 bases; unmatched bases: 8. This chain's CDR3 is CASHYRGLGYEQYF. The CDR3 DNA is TGTGCCAGCCATTACAGGGGGCTGGGCTACGAGCAGTACTTC.

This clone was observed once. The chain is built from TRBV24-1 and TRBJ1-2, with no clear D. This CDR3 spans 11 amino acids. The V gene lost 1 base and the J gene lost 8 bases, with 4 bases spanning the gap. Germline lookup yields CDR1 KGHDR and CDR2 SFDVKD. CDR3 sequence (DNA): TGTGCCACCAGTGATTTTGAGGGCTACACCTTC. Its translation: CATSDFEGYTF.

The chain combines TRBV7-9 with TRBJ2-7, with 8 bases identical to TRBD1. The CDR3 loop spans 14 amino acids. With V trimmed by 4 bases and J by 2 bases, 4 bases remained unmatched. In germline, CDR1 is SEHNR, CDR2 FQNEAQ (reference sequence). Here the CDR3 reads CASSSPGQAYEQYF. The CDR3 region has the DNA TGTGCCAGCAGCTCCCCGGGACAGGCCTACGAGCAGTACTTC. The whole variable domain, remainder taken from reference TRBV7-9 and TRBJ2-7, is DTGVSQNPRHKITKRGQNVTFRCDPISEHNRLYWYRQTLGQGPEFLTYFQNEAQLEKSRLLSDRFSAERPKGSFSTLEIQRTEQGDSAMYLCASSSPGQAYEQYFGPGTRLTVT.

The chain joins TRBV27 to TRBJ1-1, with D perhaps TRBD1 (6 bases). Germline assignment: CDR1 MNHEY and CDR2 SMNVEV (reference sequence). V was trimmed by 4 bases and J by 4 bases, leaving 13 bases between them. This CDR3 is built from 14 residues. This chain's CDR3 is CASSSSPQGTEAFF. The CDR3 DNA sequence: TGTGCCAGCAGTTCGTCTCCACAGGGCACTGAAGCTTTCTTT.